This TCR beta chain emerged from a study of cytomegalovirus exposure and HLA in healthy donors. The PCR employed 60 Vbeta primers together with 13 Jbeta primers. The method was immunoSEQ multiplex PCR; TCRdb's version includes in-frame clones alone and lacks a portion of them. The sample gives 200,000 to 250,000 clones, roughly 75% of which show up once; about 1.9% is in the top ten. In the case of this clone: Its target is unknown.

Whole-study findings and limits: A later examination showed that TCR association rates differed by HLA locus, with DRB1 most and HLA-C fewest. Reports described diagnosis of cytomegalovirus status by the classifier as highly specific and sensitive.

The germline CDR1 and CDR2 sequences are SGDLS and YYNGEE. The CDR3 sequence is 13 residues long. V was clipped by 5 bases and J by 6 bases, with 14 bases between them. V gene TRBV9 combines with J gene TRBJ1-2; TRBD1 might be the D (6 bases). The source material was PBMCs. The clonotype comes from a woman between 25 and 40 years old in good health and CMV-seronegative. CDR3 sequence: CASSGDRSDGYTF. Here the CDR3 DNA reads TGTGCCAGCAGTGGAGACAGGAGCGATGGCTACACCTTC.